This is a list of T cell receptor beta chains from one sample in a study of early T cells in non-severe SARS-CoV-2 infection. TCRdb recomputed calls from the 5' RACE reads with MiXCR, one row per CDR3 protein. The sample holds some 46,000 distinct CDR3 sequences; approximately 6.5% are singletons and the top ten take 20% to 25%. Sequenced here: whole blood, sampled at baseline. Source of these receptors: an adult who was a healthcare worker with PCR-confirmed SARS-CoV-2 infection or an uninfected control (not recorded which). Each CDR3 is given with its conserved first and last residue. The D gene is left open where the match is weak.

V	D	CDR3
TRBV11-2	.	CASSLMGSSGNIQYF
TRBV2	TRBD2	CASSKLAGDNNEQFF
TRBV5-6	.	CASSFTIGAQYEQYF